What follows are 28 T cell receptor beta chains derived from one specimen sequenced in a study of response to subunit inactivated influenza vaccine. TCRdb reprocessed the RT-PCR reads via MiXCR and lists one record per CDR3 protein. This sample has more than 250,000 distinct CDR3 sequences; 20% to 25% occur once, and the top ten carry roughly 10%. This specimen consisted of PBMCs from blood, obtained 21 months after vaccination. These receptors were taken from a man aged 45 to 75 who received an inactivated influenza vaccine.

This clonotype appeared a few times. This chain uses TRBV4-3 with TRBJ2-1; TRBD1 aligns across 9 bases. The CDR3 loop spans 13 amino acids. The germline gives CDR1 LGHNA, CDR2 YSLEER. Unmatched junction bases numbered 3, after V lost 2 bases and J lost 10 bases. This CDR3 is CASSQRTGVEQFF. CDR3 nucleotide sequence: TGCGCCAGCAGCCAACGGACAGGGGTCGAGCAGTTCTTC.

This clonotype was picked up many times. This rearrangement joins TRBV5-1 to TRBJ1-1; 7 bases are shared with TRBD1. CDR3 length: 14 residues. The V segment lost 6 bases and the J segment 1 base; nucleotides outside the gene matches: 6. CDR1 is SGHRS and CDR2 is YFSETQ in the germline V gene. The DNA for the CDR3 is TGCGCCAGCATCAGGGACAGCAAGAACACTGAAGCTTTCTTT. Residues: CASIRDSKNTEAFF.

At least ten counts were recorded for this clonotype. The gene calls are TRBV15 and TRBJ1-5, with D unresolved. The CDR3 is 12 amino acids. V lost 1 base and J 6 bases, leaving 4 bases between the germline ends. In germline, CDR1 is LNHNV, CDR2 YYDKDF (reference sequence). The CDR3 spells CATSRGGQPQHF. CDR3 sequence (DNA): TGTGCCACCAGCAGAGGTGGTCAGCCCCAGCATTTT.

This clonotype showed up just a few times. V usage is TRBV12-3 or TRBV12-4 and J usage is TRBJ2-1; no clear D. The CDR3 is 13 residues long. With 1 base removed from V and 7 bases from J, the gap between germline ends came to 8 bases. The CDR3 DNA is TGTGCCAGCAGTTTAGGGTCTGGAAATGAGCAGTTCTTC. Translation gives CASSLGSGNEQFF.

This clonotype was seen more than once but under ten times. The gene calls are TRBV6-2 or TRBV6-3 and TRBJ1-2, with TRBD1 as a possible D gene (6 bases). V was cut by 11 bases and J by 2 bases, with 15 bases left in between. The CDR3 covers 13 residues. Germline V gene sequence: CDR1 MNHEY, CDR2 SVGEGT. CDR3 in amino acids: CAVGGGRNYGYTF. As DNA, the CDR3 is TGTGCCGTCGGGGGGGGCAGGAACTATGGCTACACCTTC.

Ten or more counts support this clonotype. The rearrangement links TRBV4-3 to TRBJ1-4; D gene uncertain. The germline V gene has CDR1 LGHNA and CDR2 YSLEER. Trimming stripped 0 bases from V and 7 bases from J, with 12 bases between. The CDR3 runs 15 residues. The CDR3 DNA reads as TGCGCCAGCAGCCAAGATTTGAGGGCAGGTGAAAAACTGTTTTTT. Amino acid sequence: CASSQDLRAGEKLFF.

In its sample, this clonotype was seen a few times. This CDR3 is CASSLAWALSETQYF. The CDR3 DNA is TGTGCCAGCAGCTTAGCTTGGGCACTTTCGGAGACCCAGTACTTC. This chain links TRBV11-2 with TRBJ2-5; D unclear. V shed 1 base and J shed 5 bases, with 14 bases lying between them. Germline V CDR1 and CDR2: SGHAT, FQNNGV. CDR3 length: 15 residues.

This sequence joins TRBV23-1 and TRBJ1-2; D not certain. TRBV23-1 is recorded as an ORF, its role being uncertain. This CDR3 region has 15 residues. Between the trimmed V and J ends, which lost 0 bases and 8 bases, there was a span of 16 bases. This CDR3 reads CASSQSRVKGRGYTF. For the CDR3, the DNA is TGCGCCAGCAGTCAATCTAGGGTGAAGGGCCGAGGCTACACCTTC.

This clonotype was detected only a few times. V and J are TRBV29-1 and TRBJ1-4; unclear D gene. CDR1 SQVTM and CDR2 ANQGSEA come from the germline V gene. CDR3 length: 12 residues. Trimming cost V 4 bases and J 4 bases, with 7 bases left between them. The CDR3, as DNA: TGCAGCGTTGGGGTGAATAATGAAAAACTGTTTTTT. Its translation is CSVGVNNEKLFF.

This clonotype was recorded a few times. The V and J genes are TRBV5-1 and TRBJ1-3; D remains ambiguous. The V and J ends lost 1 base and 0 bases respectively, with 8 bases between them. This CDR3 spans 15 amino acids. CDR1 and CDR2 (germline): SGHRS, YFSETQ. CDR3 coding DNA: TGCGCCAGCAGCTTGACATCCATCTCTGGAAACACCATATATTTT. Encoded protein: CASSLTSISGNTIYF.

This clonotype has at least ten counts. This chain uses TRBV12-3 or TRBV12-4 with TRBJ1-1, with D possibly matching TRBD1 (5 bases). The CDR3 runs to 15 residues. Trimming stripped 1 base from V and 1 base from J, with 10 bases between. The CDR3 region is CASSLGGTANTEAFF. The CDR3 region has the DNA TGTGCCAGCAGTTTAGGAGGGACGGCGAACACTGAAGCTTTCTTT.

This clonotype appeared once. The rearrangement uses TRBV25-1 and TRBJ2-7; maybe TRBD2 (6 bases). Per the germline V gene, CDR1 is MGHDK and CDR2 is SYGVNS. There are 13 residues in the CDR3. Trimming removed 5 bases from V and 6 bases from J, with 14 bases in between. The DNA of the CDR3 is TGTGCCAGCAGTCAGGGAGGCTCGGGCGAGCAGTACTTC. It translates to CASSQGGSGEQYF.

The chain recombines TRBV5-8 with TRBJ2-2; D is unresolved. CDR1 is SGHTS, CDR2 YDEGEE, per germline. V lost 0 bases to trimming and J lost 0 bases, with 6 bases between them. The CDR3 is made up of 15 amino acids. CDR3: CASSLDTSNTGELFF. DNA of the CDR3: TGTGCCAGCAGCTTGGACACATCGAACACCGGGGAGCTGTTTTTT.

This chain joins TRBV20-1 and TRBJ1-2; no clear D. The V gene lost 6 bases and the J gene lost 2 bases, with 13 bases spanning the gap. The germline CDR1 and CDR2 sequences are DFQATT and SNEGSKA (reference sequence). CDR3 size: 13 residues. CDR3 nucleotides: TGCAGTGCGCAGGACTACTCGAACTATGGCTACACCTTC. Its translation: CSAQDYSNYGYTF.

This CDR3 is CASRDAGGYSNQPQHF. The CDR3 DNA follows: TGTGCCAGTAGAGACGCAGGGGGGTATAGCAATCAGCCCCAGCATTTT. V and J are TRBV19 and TRBJ1-5; 7 bases are shared with TRBD1. This CDR3 spans 16 amino acids. Trimming at V came to 6 bases and at J to 0 bases, leaving 8 bases not matched to a gene. Germline V lookup: CDR1 LNHDA, CDR2 SQIVND (reference sequence).

This clonotype came up once. The rearrangement uses TRBV20-1 and TRBJ2-3; TRBD2 matches at 7 bases. V trimming: 3 bases; J trimming: 6 bases; junction bases outside the gene matches: 3. The CDR3 contains 12 residues. Germline V gene data show CDR1 as DFQATT and CDR2 as SNEGSKA (reference sequence). The CDR3 nucleotides are TGCAGTGCTAGTTCGCGGGGGGATACGCAGTATTTT. Residues: CSASSRGDTQYF.

The chain employs TRBV6-2 or TRBV6-3 and TRBJ2-7; weak D call: TRBD2 (5 bases). Trimming removed 2 bases from V and 7 bases from J, with 12 bases in between. CDR1 and CDR2 from the germline V gene are MNHEY and SVGEGT. The CDR3 extends over 13 amino acids. DNA for the CDR3: TGTGCCAGCAGTTACGGGAATACGGGGGAGCAGTACTTC. Translation: CASSYGNTGEQYF.

The genes are TRBV18 and TRBJ2-7, with 7 bases aligning to TRBD1. V dropped 2 bases and J dropped 3; count of bases not matched to a gene: 4. CDR1 KGHSH and CDR2 LQKENI come from the germline V gene. The CDR3 totals 14 residues. The CDR3 coding sequence is TGTGCCAGCTCACCAACCCGGGACAGCTACGAGCAGTACTTC. This encodes CASSPTRDSYEQYF.

This rearrangement joins TRBV3-1 to TRBJ2-2; D possibly corresponds to TRBD2 (6 bases). V dropped 3 bases and J dropped 3 bases, with 14 bases sitting between them. The V gene's germline CDR1 is LGHDT and CDR2 YNNKEL (reference sequence). The CDR3 totals 16 residues. CDR3: CASSQRRDSYTGELFF. DNA for the CDR3: TGTGCCAGCAGCCAGCGCCGGGACTCTTACACCGGGGAGCTGTTTTTT.

This clonotype was recorded at least ten times. This sequence joins TRBV5-5 and TRBJ1-5; 7 positions match TRBD1. Trimming at V came to 2 bases and at J to 4 bases, leaving 12 bases not matched to a gene. Germline loops: CDR1 SGHKS, CDR2 YYEKEE (reference sequence). The CDR3 spans 17 residues. CDR3 DNA: TGTGCCAGCAGCTTCCAGGGGGGTCTGAACCTTAATCAGCCCCAGCATTTT. Its translation is CASSFQGGLNLNQPQHF.

The chain uses TRBV2 and TRBJ1-5; D uncertain. The germline V gene encodes CDR1 SNHLY and CDR2 FYNNEI. The CDR3 runs 13 residues. V shed 3 bases and J shed 1 base, with 4 bases lying between them. The CDR3 loop is CASSDESNQPQHF. CDR3 DNA sequence: TGTGCCAGCAGTGATGAGAGCAATCAGCCCCAGCATTTT.

This clonotype was detected many times. The chain has TRBV9 and TRBJ1-6; maybe TRBD1 (5 bases). Trimming cost V 3 bases and J 5 bases, with 12 bases left between them. CDR3 length equals 15 residues. The germline gives CDR1 SGDLS, CDR2 YYNGEE. The CDR3 DNA reads TGTGCCAGCAGCGCCAGACAGTTCGATAATTCACCCCTCCACTTT. Encoded protein: CASSARQFDNSPLHF.

This clonotype was detected only a few times. The CDR3 nucleotides read TGTGCCAGCAGTTGGGGACAGGGGGACTACGAGCAGTACTTC. Protein product: CASSWGQGDYEQYF. The chain carries TRBV12-3 or TRBV12-4 and TRBJ2-7, with 11 bases lining up with TRBD1. The CDR3 length is 14 residues. V lost 4 bases to trimming and J lost 3 bases; unmatched junction nucleotides: 2.

This clonotype has only one observation. The chain couples TRBV30 to TRBJ1-2, with D possibly matching TRBD1 (5 bases). Germline V gene sequence: CDR1 GTSNPN, CDR2 SVGIG (reference sequence). The germline V and J ends were trimmed by 4 bases and 4 bases, with 10 bases remaining between them. The CDR3 is 12 amino acids. CDR3 protein: CAWNLGTYGYTF. The CDR3 region has the DNA TGTGCCTGGAATCTCGGGACCTATGGCTACACCTTC. The whole variable domain, filled in from reference TRBV30 and TRBJ1-2, reads SQTIHQWPATLVQPVGSPLSLECTVEGTSNPNLYWYRQAAGRGLQLLFYSVGIGQISSEVPQNLSASRPQDRQFILSSKKLLLSDSGFYLCAWNLGTYGYTFGSGTRLTVV.

The chain carries TRBV20-1 and TRBJ2-4; 9 bases line up with TRBD2. CDR1 DFQATT and CDR2 SNEGSKA come from the germline V gene (reference sequence). Trimming took 3 bases from V and 2 from J; bases not matched to a gene: 8. This CDR3 comprises 16 residues. The CDR3 is CSASLERGVTKNIQYF. DNA for the CDR3: TGCAGTGCTAGTCTTGAGCGGGGGGTAACCAAAAACATTCAGTACTTC.

The J gene is TRBJ2-1, the V gene TRBV4-3; TRBD1 matches 12 bases. The V gene's germline CDR1 is LGHNA and CDR2 YSLEER. This CDR3 has 15 residues. V trimming: 3 bases; J trimming: 5 bases; junction bases outside the gene matches: 2. The CDR3 reads CASSHWDRGHNEQFF. DNA for the CDR3: TGCGCCAGCAGCCACTGGGACAGGGGGCACAATGAGCAGTTCTTC.

The V call is TRBV7-2, the J call TRBJ1-1; TRBD1 is a possible D gene (5 bases). Trimming took 5 bases from V and 5 from J, leaving 12 bases between them. The CDR3 contains 13 residues. CDR1 is SGHTA and CDR2 is FQGNSA in the germline V gene. The CDR3 spells CASSQGRQTEAFF. The CDR3 DNA reads TGTGCCAGCAGCCAGGGCCGACAGACTGAAGCTTTCTTT.

The chain carries TRBV10-3 and TRBJ2-7, with D unresolved. Germline V gives CDR1 ENHRY, CDR2 SYGVKD. V was trimmed by 6 bases and J by 3 bases, leaving 6 bases between them. The CDR3 has 11 residues. The CDR3 is CAISLGYEQYF. CDR3 DNA: TGTGCCATCAGCCTCGGCTACGAGCAGTACTTC.